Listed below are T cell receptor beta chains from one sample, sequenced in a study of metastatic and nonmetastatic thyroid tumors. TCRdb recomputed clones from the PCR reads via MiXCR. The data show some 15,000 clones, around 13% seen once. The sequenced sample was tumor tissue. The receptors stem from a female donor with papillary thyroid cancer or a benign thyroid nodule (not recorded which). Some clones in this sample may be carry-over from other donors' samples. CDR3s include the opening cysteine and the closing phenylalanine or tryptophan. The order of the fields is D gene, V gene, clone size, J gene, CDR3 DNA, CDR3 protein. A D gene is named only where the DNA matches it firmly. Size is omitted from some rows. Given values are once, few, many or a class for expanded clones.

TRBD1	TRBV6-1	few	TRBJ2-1	TGTGCCAGCACCATAAACCGGGACAGGGGGAATGAGCAGTTCTTC	CASTINRDRGNEQFF
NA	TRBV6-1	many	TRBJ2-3	TGTGCCAGCGGGGGTTTCCTCAGCACAGATACGCAGTATTTT	CASGGFLSTDTQYF
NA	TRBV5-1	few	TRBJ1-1	TGCGCCAGCAGCTCGGTACAGGGAATGAACACTGAAGCTTTCTTT	CASSSVQGMNTEAFF
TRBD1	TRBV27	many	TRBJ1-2	TGTGCCAGCGGGCGGACAGGGCCGAACTATGGCTACACCTTC	CASGRTGPNYGYTF
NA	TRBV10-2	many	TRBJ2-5	TGCGCCAGCAGTCCGGGACACCGGGAGACCCAGTACTTC	CASSPGHRETQYF
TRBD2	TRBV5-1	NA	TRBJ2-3	TGCGCCAGCAGTATGACTAGCGTGTGTGCAACAGATACGCAGTATTTT	CASSMTSVCATDTQYF
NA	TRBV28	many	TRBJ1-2	TGTGCCAGCAGTCTGCGACAGGACAGTCTCTATGGCTACACCTTC	CASSLRQDSLYGYTF
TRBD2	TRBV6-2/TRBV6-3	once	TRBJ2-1	TGTGCCAGCCGGGGACTAGCGGGAGGATCCTACAATGAGCAGTTCTTC	CASRGLAGGSYNEQFF
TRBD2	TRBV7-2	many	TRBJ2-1	TGTGCCAGTAGCCTTCGGGCGGGAGGGCCCGATGAGCAGTTCTTC	CASSLRAGGPDEQFF
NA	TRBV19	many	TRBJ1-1	TGTGCCAGTAGTATATTGGGGGGCGCCACTGAAGCTTTCTTT	CASSILGGATEAFF
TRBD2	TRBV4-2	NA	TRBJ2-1	TGTGCCAGCAGCCAAGGTAGCGGGGGGGCCGATGAGCAGTTCTTC	CASSQGSGGADEQFF
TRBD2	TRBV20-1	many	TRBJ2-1	TGCAGTGCGGAGAGCGGGGGGGCTTCCTACAATGAGCAGTTCTTC	CSAESGGASYNEQFF